This T cell receptor beta chain was profiled in a study of Graves' ophthalmopathy and Graves' hyperthyroidism. Study-level information: Upon initial diagnosis and before any treatment, peripheral blood was collected.

Investigators amplified TCR beta CDR3 regions from RNA transcripts. Scientists carried out first-round RT-PCR using HTBI primers and then a second-round multiplex PCR. TCRdb ran MiXCR on the multiplex PCR reads and lists one entry per CDR3 protein. The sample shows roughly 230,000 distinct CDR3 sequences, under 25% of them seen only once. The CDR3 is 15 residues long. Germline V gene data show CDR1 as MDHEN and CDR2 as SYDVKM. The ends were cut back, 2 bases at V and 4 bases at J, with 12 bases in the middle. This clonotype was recorded many times. The chain carries TRBV28 and TRBJ1-5; unclear D gene. Sequenced input: peripheral blood. The clonotype was recovered from a woman between 50 and 59 years old with Graves' ophthalmopathy. CDR3 residues: CASSLKAGPNQPQHF. The CDR3 DNA is TGTGCCAGCAGTTTAAAGGCAGGTCCGAATCAGCCCCAGCATTTT. The variable domain in full, completed from reference TRBV28 and TRBJ1-5, reads DVKVTQSSRYLVKRTGEKVFLECVQDMDHENMFWYRQDPGLGLRLIYFSYDVKMKEKGDIPEGYSVSREKKERFSLILESASTNQTSMYLCASSLKAGPNQPQHFGDGTRLSIL.